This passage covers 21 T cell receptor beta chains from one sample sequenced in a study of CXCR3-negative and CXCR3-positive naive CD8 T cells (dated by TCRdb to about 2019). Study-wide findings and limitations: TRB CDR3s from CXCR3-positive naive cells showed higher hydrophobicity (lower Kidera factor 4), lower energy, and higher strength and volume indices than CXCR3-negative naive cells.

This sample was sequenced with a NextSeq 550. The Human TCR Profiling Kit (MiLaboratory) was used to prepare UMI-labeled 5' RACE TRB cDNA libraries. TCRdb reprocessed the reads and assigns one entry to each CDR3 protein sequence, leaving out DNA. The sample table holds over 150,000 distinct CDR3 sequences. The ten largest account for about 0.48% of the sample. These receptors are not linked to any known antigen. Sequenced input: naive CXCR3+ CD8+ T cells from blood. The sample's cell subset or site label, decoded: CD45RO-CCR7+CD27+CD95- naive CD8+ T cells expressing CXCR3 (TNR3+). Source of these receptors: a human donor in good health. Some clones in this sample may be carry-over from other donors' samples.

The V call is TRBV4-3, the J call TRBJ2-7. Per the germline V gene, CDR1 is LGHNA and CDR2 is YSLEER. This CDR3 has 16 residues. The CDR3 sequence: CASSQDLQGVSYEQYF.

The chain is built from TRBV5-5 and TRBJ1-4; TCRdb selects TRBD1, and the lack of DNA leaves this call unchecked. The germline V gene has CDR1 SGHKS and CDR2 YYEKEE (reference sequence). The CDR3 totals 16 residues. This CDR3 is CASSGGQGATNEKLFF.

The CDR3 loop is CASSLPGPANTGELFF. J is TRBJ2-2 and V is TRBV13; there is no DNA to check the TCRdb D call of TRBD1. The CDR3 is 16 amino acids. CDR1 and CDR2 (germline): PRHDT, FYEKMQ (reference sequence).

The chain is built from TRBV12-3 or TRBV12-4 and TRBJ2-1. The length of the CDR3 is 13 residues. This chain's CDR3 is CASSLWQDNEQFF.

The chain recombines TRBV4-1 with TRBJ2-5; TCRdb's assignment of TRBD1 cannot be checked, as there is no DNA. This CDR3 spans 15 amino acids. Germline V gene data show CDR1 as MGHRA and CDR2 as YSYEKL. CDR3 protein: CASSQKAPGPVAQYF.

The CDR3 sequence: CASREADTQYF. The chain has TRBV27 and TRBJ2-3; the TRBD2 assignment by TCRdb is unverifiable without DNA. Germline CDR1 is MNHEY and CDR2 is SMNVEV (reference sequence). The CDR3 sequence is 11 residues long.

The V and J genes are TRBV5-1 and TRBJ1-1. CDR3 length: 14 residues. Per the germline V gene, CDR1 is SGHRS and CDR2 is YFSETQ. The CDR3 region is CASSLVQTNTEAFF.

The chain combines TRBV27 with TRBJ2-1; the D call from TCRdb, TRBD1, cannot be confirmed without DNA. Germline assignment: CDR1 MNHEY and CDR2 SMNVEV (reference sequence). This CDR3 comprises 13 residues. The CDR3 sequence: CASSSGQYNEQFF.

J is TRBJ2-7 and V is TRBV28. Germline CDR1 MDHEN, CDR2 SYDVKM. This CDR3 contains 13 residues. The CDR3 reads CASSLGEAQRQYF.

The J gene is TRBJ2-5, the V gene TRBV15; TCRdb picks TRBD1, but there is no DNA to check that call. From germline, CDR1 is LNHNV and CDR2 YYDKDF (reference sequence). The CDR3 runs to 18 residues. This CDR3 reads CATSRAGGGQGPGETQYF.

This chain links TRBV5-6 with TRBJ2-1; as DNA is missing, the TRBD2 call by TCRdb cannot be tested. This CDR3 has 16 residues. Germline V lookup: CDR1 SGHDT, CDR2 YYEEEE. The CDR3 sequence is CASSFGTSGGAGEQFF.

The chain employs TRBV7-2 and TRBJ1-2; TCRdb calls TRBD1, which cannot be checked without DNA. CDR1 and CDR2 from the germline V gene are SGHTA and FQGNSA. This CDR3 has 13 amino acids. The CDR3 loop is CASSLAGTYGYTF.

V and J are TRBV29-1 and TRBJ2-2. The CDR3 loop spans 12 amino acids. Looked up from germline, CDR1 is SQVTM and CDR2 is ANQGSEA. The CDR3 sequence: CSVTYNTGELFF.

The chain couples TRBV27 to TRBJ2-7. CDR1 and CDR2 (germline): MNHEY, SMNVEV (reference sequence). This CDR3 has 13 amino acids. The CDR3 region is CASSLSVSYEQYF.

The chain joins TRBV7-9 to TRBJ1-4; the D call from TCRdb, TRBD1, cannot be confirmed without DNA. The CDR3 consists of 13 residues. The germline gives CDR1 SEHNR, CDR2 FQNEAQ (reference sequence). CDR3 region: CASSSGAGEKLFF.

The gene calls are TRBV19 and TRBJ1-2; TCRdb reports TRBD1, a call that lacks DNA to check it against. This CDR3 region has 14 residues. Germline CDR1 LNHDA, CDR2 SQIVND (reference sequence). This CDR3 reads CASSPGQLYYGYTF.

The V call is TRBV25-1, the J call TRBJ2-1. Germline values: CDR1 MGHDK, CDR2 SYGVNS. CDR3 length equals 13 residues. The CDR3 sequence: CASSERANNEQFF.

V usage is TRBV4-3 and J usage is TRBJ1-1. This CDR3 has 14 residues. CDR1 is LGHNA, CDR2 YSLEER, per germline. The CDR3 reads CASSEGEFGTEAFF.

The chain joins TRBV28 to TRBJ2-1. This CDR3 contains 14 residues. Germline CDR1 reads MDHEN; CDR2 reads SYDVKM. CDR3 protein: CASSLGRLNNEQFF.

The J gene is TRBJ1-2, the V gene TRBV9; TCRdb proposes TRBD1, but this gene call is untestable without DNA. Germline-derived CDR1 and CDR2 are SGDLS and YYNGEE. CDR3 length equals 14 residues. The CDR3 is CASSAGQGDYGYTF.

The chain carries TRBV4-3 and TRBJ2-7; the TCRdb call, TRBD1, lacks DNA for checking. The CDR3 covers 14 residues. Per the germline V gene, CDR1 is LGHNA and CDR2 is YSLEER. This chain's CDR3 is CASSQATGSYEQYF.